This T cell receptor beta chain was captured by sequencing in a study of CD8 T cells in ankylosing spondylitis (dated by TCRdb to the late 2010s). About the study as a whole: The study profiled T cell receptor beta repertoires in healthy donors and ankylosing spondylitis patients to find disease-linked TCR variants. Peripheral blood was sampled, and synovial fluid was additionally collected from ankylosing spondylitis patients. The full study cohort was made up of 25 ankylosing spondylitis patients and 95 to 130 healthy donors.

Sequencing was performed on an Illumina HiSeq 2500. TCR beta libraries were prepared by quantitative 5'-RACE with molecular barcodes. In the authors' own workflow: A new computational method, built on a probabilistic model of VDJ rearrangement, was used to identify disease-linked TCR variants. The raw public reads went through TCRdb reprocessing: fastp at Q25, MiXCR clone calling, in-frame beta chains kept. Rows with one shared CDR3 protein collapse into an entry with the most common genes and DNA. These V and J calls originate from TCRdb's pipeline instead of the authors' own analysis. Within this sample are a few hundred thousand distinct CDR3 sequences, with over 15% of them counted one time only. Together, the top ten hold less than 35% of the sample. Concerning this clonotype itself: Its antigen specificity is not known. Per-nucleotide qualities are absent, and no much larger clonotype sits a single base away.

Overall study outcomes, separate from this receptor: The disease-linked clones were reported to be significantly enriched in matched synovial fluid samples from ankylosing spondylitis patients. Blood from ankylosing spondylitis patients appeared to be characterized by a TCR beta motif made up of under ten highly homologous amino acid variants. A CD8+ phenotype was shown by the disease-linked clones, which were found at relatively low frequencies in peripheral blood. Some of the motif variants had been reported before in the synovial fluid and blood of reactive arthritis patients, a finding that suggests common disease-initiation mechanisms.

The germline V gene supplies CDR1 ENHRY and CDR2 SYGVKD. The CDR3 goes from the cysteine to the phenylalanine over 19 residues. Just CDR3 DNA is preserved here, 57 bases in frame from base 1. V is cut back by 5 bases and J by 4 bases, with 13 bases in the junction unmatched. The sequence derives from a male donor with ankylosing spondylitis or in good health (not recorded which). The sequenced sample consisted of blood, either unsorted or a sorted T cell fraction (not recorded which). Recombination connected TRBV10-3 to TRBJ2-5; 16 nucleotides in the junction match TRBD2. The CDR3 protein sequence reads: CAISQGTSGRASSPETQYF. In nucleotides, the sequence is TGTGCCATCAGTCAAGGGACTAGCGGGAGGGCTTCTAGCCCAGAGACCCAGTACTTC.